The entry that follows covers one T cell receptor (beta chain) sequence. TCRdb used MiXCR to reprocess the 5' RACE reads, holding one entry per CDR3 protein. Among about 530,000 distinct CDR3 sequences listed, about 16% were seen once. This specimen comes from a study of identical twins. Germline lookup yields CDR1 SGHVS and CDR2 FNYEAQ. V lost 5 bases and J lost 6, with 26 bases in between. The CDR3 totals 18 residues. A further study also used this sample, focusing on yellow fever vaccine responses in identical twins.

The sequence was collected from a woman aged 18-29 years in good health. The chain has TRBV7-6 and TRBJ2-1, with D possibly TRBD2 on 6 matching bases. Specimen: CD4+ T cells sorted from blood. The CDR3 protein is CASSAERPGLPQTNEQFF. The DNA of the CDR3 is TGTGCCAGCAGCGCAGAAAGGCCGGGACTGCCACAGACCAATGAGCAGTTCTTC.